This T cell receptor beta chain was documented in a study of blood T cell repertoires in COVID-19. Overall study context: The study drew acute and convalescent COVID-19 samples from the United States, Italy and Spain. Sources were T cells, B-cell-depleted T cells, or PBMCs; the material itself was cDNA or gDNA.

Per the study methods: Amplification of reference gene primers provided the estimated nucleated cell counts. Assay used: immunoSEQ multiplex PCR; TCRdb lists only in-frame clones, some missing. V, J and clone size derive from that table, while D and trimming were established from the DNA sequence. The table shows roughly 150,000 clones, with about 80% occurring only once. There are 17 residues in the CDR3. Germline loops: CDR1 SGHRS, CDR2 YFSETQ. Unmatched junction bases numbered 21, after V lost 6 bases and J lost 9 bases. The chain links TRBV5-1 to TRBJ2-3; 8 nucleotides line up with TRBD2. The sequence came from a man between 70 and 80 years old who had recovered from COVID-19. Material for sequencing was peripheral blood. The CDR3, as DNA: TGCGCCAGCACCCCCGGTGGTGCGGGGGGCCCCCCGGTAACGCAGTATTTT. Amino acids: CASTPGGAGGPPVTQYF.